This T cell receptor beta chain stems from a study of CD8 T cells in Susac syndrome. Regarding the study as a whole: It was in TEMRA cells and active patients that Susac CD8+ clonal expansion peaked.

A remark on this clonotype: Its target is not known.

Random hexamers served to reverse transcribe roughly 0.5 to 1 ug RNA. An immunoSEQ multiplex PCR amplified TCR beta CDR3 over 54 Vbeta and 13 Jbeta. TCRdb used MiXCR to reprocess the immunoSEQ multiplex PCR reads, holding one entry per CDR3 protein. The sample contains approximately 57,000 distinct CDR3 sequences, roughly 94% of which appear only once. Germline values: CDR1 MNHEY, CDR2 SVGAGI. J lost 9 bases, V lost 2 bases, and 4 bases had no gene match. CDR3 length equals 15 residues. This TCR was recovered from a human donor with Susac syndrome. Sequencing was carried out using CD8+ T cells from PBMCs. The V gene is TRBV6-5, the J gene TRBJ2-1; 13 bases agree with TRBD2. CDR3 coding DNA: TGTGCCAGCAGTTACGGGACTAGCGGGGTAGGTGAGCAGTTCTTC. Translated, it gives CASSYGTSGVGEQFF.